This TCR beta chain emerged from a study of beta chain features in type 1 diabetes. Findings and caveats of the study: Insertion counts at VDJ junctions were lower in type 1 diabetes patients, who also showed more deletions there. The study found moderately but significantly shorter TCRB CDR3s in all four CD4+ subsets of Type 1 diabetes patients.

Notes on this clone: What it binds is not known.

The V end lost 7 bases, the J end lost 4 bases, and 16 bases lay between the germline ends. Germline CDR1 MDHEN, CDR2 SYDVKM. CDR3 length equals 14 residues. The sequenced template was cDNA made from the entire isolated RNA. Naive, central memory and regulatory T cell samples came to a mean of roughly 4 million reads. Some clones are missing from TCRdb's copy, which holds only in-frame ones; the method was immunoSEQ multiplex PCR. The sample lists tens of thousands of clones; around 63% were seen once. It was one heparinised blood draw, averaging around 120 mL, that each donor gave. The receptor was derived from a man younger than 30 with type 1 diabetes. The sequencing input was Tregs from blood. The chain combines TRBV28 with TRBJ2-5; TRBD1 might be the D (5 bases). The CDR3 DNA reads TGTGCCAGCACTCGGCAGGGATTAAGAGAGACCCAGTACTTC. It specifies CASTRQGLRETQYF.